The 9 T cell receptor beta chains in this list originate from one sample, sequenced in a study of T-cell memory formation after mild COVID-19. TCRdb re-called the 5' RACE reads with MiXCR, one entry per CDR3 protein. The sample includes 400,000 or so distinct CDR3 sequences, approximately 20% of them seen just once. Sequenced sample: PBMCs or a T cell subset sorted from them (not recorded which). These TCRs come from an adult woman who had mild COVID-19 (a few samples of this study predate the infection). Cell type and time point are not known.

The chain carries TRBV4-2 and TRBJ1-1, with D uncertain. V shed 4 bases and J shed 5 bases, with 14 bases lying between them. The CDR3 consists of 14 residues. Germline CDR1 reads LGHNA; CDR2 reads YNFKEQ. CDR3 residues: CASSLLPPMTEAFF. The CDR3 DNA reads as TGTGCCAGCAGCCTCCTGCCGCCAATGACTGAAGCTTTCTTT.

This clonotype was recorded a few times. The rearrangement joins TRBV7-2 to TRBJ2-5; 9 nucleotides match TRBD2. J lost 4 bases, V lost 1 base, and 4 bases had no gene match. Germline V gene data show CDR1 as SGHTA and CDR2 as FQGNSA. CDR3 length: 15 amino acids. The CDR3 DNA reads as TGTGCCAGCAGCTTAGGAGCGGGGGGTAGAGAGACCCAGTACTTC. It specifies CASSLGAGGRETQYF.

J is TRBJ2-3 and V is TRBV7-2; D possibly corresponds to TRBD2 (5 bases). The germline V gene has CDR1 SGHTA and CDR2 FQGNSA. The CDR3 contains 16 residues. The V and J ends lost 5 bases and 0 bases respectively, with 15 bases between them. CDR3 amino acids: CASSPRTRSSTDTQYF. The CDR3 DNA reads TGTGCCAGCAGCCCCAGGACTCGCTCTAGCACAGATACGCAGTATTTT.

The chain has TRBV29-1 and TRBJ1-6; 7 nucleotides line up with TRBD1. CDR3 length: 14 amino acids. CDR1 SQVTM and CDR2 ANQGSEA come from the germline V gene. V shed 4 bases and J 7 bases; nucleotides not matched to a gene: 7. The CDR3 DNA reads TGCAGCGTTGGCGGGACAGACATAAATTCACCCCTCCACTTT. It encodes CSVGGTDINSPLHF. Combining the CDR3 with reference TRBV29-1 and TRBJ1-6 gives the whole variable domain SAVISQKPSRDICQRGTSLTIQCQVDSQVTMMFWYRQQPGQSLTLIATANQGSEATYESGFVIDKFPISRPNLTFSTLTVSNMSPEDSSIYLCSVGGTDINSPLHFGNGTRLTVT.

In its sample, this clonotype was seen a few times. This chain uses TRBV15 with TRBJ2-1; D gene unclear. V lost 0 bases and J 4 bases, leaving 10 bases between the germline ends. The CDR3 extends over 15 amino acids. Per the germline V gene, CDR1 is LNHNV and CDR2 is YYDKDF (reference sequence). The CDR3 DNA is TGTGCCACCAGCAGAGATCGGTCTCCTTACAATGAGCAGTTCTTC. This sequence encodes CATSRDRSPYNEQFF.

This clonotype was seen a few times. The J gene is TRBJ2-3, the V gene TRBV7-3, with 7 bases identical to TRBD1. The CDR3 runs to 14 residues. The J segment lost 3 bases and the V segment lost 5 bases, leaving 5 bases of the junction unmatched. CDR1 is SGHTA and CDR2 is FQGTGA in the germline V gene. The CDR3 protein is CASSRRQGTDTQYF. DNA of the CDR3: TGTGCCAGCAGCCGACGACAGGGAACAGATACGCAGTATTTT.

This clonotype was recorded at least ten times. This chain joins TRBV2 and TRBJ2-3, with D perhaps matching TRBD2 (6 bases). Between the trimmed V and J ends, which lost 6 bases and 6 bases, there was a span of 10 bases. This CDR3 comprises 12 residues. Germline V gives CDR1 SNHLY, CDR2 FYNNEI. This CDR3 reads CASRVLADTQYF. The DNA of the CDR3 is TGTGCCAGCAGGGTACTAGCCGATACGCAGTATTTT.

This chain links TRBV15 with TRBJ2-2; D is unresolved. V dropped 6 bases and J dropped 6 bases, with 14 bases sitting between them. The germline V gene has CDR1 LNHNV and CDR2 YYDKDF (reference sequence). This CDR3 spans 14 amino acids. The DNA for the CDR3 is TGTGCCACCAGTCCGTTTTTGGCCGCCGGGGAGCTGTTTTTT. Translated, it gives CATSPFLAAGELFF.

This clonotype was observed a few times. This chain uses TRBV12-3 or TRBV12-4 with TRBJ1-2, with 7 bases matching TRBD1. V shed 0 bases and J 2 bases; nucleotides not matched to a gene: 3. The CDR3 length is 15 residues. The CDR3 is CASSLAGDSNYGYTF. CDR3 in DNA: TGTGCCAGCAGTTTAGCGGGGGACAGCAACTATGGCTACACCTTC.